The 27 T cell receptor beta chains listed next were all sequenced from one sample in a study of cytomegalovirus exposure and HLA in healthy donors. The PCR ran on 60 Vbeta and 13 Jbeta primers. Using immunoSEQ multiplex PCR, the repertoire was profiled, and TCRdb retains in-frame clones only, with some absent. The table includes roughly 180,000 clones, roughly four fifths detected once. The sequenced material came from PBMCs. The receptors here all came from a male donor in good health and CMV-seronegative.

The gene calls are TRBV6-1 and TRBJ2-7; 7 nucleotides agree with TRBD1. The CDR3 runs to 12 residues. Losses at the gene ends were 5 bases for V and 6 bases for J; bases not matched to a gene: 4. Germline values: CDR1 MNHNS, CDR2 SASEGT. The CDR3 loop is CASSPTGAEQYF. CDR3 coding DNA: TGTGCCAGCAGTCCTACAGGGGCCGAGCAGTACTTC.

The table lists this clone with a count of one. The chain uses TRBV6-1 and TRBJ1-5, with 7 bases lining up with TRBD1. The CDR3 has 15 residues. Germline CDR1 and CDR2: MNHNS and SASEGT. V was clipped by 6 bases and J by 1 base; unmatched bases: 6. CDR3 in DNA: TGTGCCAGCAGCCAGGACAGGATGAGCAATCAGCCCCAGCATTTT. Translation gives CASSQDRMSNQPQHF.

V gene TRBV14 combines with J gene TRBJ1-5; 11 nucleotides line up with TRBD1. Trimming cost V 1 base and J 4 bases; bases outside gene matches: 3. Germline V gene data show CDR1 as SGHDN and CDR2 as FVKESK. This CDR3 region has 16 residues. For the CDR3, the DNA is TGTGCCAGCAGCCAAGCCGGGACAGGGGGAAATCAGCCCCAGCATTTT. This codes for CASSQAGTGGNQPQHF. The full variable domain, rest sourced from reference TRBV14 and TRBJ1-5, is EAGVTQFPSHSVIEKGQTVTLRCDPISGHDNLYWYRRVMGKEIKFLLHFVKESKQDESGMPNNRFLAERTGGTYSTLKVQPAELEDSGVYFCASSQAGTGGNQPQHFGDGTRLSIL.

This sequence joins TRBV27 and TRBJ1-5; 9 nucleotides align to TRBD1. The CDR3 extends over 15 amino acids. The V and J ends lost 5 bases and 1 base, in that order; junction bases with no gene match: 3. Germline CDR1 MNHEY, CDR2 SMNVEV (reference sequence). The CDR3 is CASSETGGSNQPQHF. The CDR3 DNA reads TGTGCCAGCAGTGAGACAGGGGGGAGCAATCAGCCCCAGCATTTT.

CDR3 nucleotide sequence: TGTGCCAGCAGCGTAGACAGCCTGACCTCTGGAAACACCATATATTTT. Amino acid sequence: CASSVDSLTSGNTIYF. The rearrangement links TRBV9 to TRBJ1-3; D is ambiguous. The V gene's germline CDR1 is SGDLS and CDR2 YYNGEE. The CDR3 loop spans 16 amino acids. V was shortened by 0 bases and J by 0 bases, with 10 bases between the two germline ends.

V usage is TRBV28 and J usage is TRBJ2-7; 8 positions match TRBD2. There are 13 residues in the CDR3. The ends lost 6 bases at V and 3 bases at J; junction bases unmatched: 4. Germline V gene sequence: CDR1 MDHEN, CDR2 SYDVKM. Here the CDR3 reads CASSLGLVYEQYF. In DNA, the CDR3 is TGTGCCAGCAGCCTGGGACTAGTCTACGAGCAGTACTTC.

CDR3 amino acids: CASSPRQGAQLDQPQHF. The CDR3 DNA reads as TGCGCCAGCAGCCCCCGACAGGGGGCGCAGCTAGATCAGCCCCAGCATTTT. V is TRBV4-1 and J is TRBJ1-5; 10 positions agree with TRBD1. V trimming: 4 bases; J trimming: 5 bases; junction bases outside the gene matches: 11. Germline V gene lookup returns CDR1 MGHRA and CDR2 YSYEKL. The CDR3 is made up of 17 amino acids.

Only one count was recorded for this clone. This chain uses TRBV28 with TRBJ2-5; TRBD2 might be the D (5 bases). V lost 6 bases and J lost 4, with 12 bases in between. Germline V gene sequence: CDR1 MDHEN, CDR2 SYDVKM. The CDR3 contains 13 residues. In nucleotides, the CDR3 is TGTGCCAGCAGGACCGTGGGAGCAGAGACCCAGTACTTC. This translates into CASRTVGAETQYF.

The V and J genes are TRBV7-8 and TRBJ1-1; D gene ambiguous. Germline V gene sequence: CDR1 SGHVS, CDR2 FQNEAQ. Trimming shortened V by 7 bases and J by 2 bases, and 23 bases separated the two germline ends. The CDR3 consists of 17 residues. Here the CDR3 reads CASTLGGFLVSNTEAFF. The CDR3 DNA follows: TGTGCCAGCACTCTAGGAGGGTTTTTGGTGTCAAACACTGAAGCTTTCTTT.

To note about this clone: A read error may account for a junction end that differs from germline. Here the CDR3 reads CASSLTTAYSYTF. The CDR3 coding sequence is TGTGCCAGTAGTTTGACGACAGCCTATAGCTACACCTTC. The chain is built from TRBV19 and TRBJ1-2; a weak D match, TRBD1 (5 bases). CDR3 length: 13 residues. Per germline, CDR1 LNHDA and CDR2 SQIVND (reference sequence).

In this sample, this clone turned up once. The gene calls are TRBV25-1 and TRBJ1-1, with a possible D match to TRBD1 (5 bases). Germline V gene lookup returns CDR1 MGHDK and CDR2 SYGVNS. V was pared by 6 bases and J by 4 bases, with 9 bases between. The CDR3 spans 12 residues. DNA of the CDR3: TGTGCCAGCAGATCAGGGTCCACTGAAGCTTTCTTT. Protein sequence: CASRSGSTEAFF.

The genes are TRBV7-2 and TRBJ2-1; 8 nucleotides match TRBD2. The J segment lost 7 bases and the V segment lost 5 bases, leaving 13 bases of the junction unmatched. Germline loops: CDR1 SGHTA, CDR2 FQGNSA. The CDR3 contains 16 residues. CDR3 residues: CASSTTVGSGGNEQFF. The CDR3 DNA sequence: TGTGCCAGCAGCACCACGGTGGGAAGCGGGGGAAATGAGCAGTTCTTC. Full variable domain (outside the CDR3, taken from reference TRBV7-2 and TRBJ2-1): GAGVSQSPSNKVTEKGKDVELRCDPISGHTALYWYRQSLGQGLEFLIYFQGNSAPDKSGLPSDRFSAERTGGSVSTLTIQRTQQEDSAVYLCASSTTVGSGGNEQFFGPGTRLTVL.

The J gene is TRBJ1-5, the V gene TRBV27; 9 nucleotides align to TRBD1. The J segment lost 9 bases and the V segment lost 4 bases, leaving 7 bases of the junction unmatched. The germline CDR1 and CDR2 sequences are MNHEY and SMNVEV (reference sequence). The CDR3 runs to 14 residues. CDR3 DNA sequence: TGTGCCAGCAGTTGGGGACAGGGATTTCGGCCCCAGCATTTT. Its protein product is CASSWGQGFRPQHF.

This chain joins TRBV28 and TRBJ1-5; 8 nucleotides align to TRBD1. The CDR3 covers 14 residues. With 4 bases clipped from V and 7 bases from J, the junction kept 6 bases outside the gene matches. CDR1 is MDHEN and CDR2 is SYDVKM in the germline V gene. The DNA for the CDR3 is TGTGCCAGCAGTTCACACAGGGGGTTGCAGCCCCAGCATTTT. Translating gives CASSSHRGLQPQHF.

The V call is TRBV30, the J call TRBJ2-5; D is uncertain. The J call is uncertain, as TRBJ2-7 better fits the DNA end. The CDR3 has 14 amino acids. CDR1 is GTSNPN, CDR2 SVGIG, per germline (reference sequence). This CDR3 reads CAWSVGSGTYEQYF. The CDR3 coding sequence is TGTGCCTGGAGTGTAGGTTCGGGTACTTACGAGCAGTACTTC.

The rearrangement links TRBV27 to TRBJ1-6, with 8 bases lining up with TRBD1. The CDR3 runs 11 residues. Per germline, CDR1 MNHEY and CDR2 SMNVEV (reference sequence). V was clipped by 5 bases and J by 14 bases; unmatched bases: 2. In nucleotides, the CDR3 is TGTGCCAGCAGTACAGGGGGGACCCTCCACTTT. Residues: CASSTGGTLHF.

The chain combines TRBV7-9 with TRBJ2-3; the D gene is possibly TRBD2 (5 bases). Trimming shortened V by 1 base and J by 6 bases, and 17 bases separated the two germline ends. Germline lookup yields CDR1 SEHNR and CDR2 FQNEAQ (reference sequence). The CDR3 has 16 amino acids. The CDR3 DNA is TGTGCCAGCAGCTTAGTAGGGAGCGGTGGCGGGGATACGCAGTATTTT. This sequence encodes CASSLVGSGGGDTQYF.

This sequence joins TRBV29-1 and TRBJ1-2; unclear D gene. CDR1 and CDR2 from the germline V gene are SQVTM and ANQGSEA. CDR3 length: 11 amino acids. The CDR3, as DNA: TGCAGTGCTGACACGGGGAATGGCTACACCTTC. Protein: CSADTGNGYTF.

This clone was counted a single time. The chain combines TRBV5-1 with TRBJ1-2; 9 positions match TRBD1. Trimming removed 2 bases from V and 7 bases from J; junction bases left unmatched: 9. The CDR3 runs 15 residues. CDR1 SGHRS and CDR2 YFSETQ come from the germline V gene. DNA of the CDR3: TGCGCCAGCAGCTTAGGGGACAGGGATATCTCTGGCTACACCTTC. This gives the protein CASSLGDRDISGYTF.

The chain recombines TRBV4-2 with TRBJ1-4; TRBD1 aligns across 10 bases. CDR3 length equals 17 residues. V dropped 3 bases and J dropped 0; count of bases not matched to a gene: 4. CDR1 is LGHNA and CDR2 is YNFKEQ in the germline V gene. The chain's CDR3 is CASSQGGTGATNEKLFF. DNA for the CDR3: TGTGCCAGCAGCCAGGGGGGGACAGGGGCAACTAATGAAAAACTGTTTTTT.

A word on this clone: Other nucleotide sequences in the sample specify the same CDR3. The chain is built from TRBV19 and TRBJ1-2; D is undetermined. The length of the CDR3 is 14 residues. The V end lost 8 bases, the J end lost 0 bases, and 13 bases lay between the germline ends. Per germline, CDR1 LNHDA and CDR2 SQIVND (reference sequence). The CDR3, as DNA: TGTGCCAGTGTAACGGCGGCTGCTAACTATGGCTACACCTTC. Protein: CASVTAAANYGYTF.

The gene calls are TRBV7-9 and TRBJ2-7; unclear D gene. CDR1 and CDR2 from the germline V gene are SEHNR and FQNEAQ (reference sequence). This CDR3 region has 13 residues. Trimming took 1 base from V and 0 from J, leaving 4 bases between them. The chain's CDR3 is CASSLDTSYEQYF. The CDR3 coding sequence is TGTGCCAGCAGCTTAGACACCTCCTACGAGCAGTACTTC.

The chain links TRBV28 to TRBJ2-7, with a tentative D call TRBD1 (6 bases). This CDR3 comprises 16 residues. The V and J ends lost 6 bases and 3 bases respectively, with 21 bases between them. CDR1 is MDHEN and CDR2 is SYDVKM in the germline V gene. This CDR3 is CASRYAVGAGVYEQYF. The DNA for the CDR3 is TGTGCCAGCAGATACGCTGTCGGGGCAGGGGTCTACGAGCAGTACTTC.

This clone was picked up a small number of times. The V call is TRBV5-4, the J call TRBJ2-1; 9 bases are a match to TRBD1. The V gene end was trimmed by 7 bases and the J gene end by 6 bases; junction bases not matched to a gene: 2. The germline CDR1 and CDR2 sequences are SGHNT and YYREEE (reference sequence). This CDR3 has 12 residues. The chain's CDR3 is CASPDRGNEQFF. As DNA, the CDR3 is TGTGCCAGCCCGGACAGGGGCAATGAGCAGTTCTTC.

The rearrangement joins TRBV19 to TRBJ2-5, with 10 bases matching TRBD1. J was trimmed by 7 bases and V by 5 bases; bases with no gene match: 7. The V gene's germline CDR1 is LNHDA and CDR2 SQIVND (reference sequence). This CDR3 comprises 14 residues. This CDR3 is CASSWEGQGRTQYF. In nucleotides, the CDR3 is TGTGCCAGTAGTTGGGAGGGACAGGGGAGGACCCAGTACTTC.

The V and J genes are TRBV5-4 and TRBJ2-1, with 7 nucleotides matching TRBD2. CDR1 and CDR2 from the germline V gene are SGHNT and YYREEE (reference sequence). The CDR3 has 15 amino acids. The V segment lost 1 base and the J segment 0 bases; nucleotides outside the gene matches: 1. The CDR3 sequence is CASSLRTSSYNEQFF. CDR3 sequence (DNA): TGTGCCAGCAGCTTGCGGACTAGCTCCTACAATGAGCAGTTCTTC.

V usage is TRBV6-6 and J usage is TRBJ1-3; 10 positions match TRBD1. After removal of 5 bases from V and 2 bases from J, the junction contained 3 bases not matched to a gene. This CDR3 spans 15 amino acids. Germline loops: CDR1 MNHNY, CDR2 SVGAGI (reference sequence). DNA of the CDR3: TGTGCCAGCAGTGACAGGGGGCTTGCTGGAAACACCATATATTTT. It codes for CASSDRGLAGNTIYF.